This T cell receptor beta chain was recorded in a study of blood T cell repertoires in COVID-19. CDR3 size: 13 residues. CDR1 ENHRY and CDR2 SYGVKD come from the germline V gene. Trimming took off 7 bases at V and 0 bases at J, with 8 bases between the two ends. The repertoire was sequenced with immunoSEQ multiplex PCR; TCRdb's copy has only in-frame clones and lacks some. Of a few hundred thousand clones listed, under 90% are singletons. J is TRBJ2-3 and V is TRBV10-3; no clear D. Sequencing input: peripheral blood. This receptor was obtained from a woman aged 40 to 50 who had recovered from COVID-19. DNA of the CDR3: TGTGCCATCATGGCGGAGAGCACAGATACGCAGTATTTT. Its protein is CAIMAESTDTQYF.